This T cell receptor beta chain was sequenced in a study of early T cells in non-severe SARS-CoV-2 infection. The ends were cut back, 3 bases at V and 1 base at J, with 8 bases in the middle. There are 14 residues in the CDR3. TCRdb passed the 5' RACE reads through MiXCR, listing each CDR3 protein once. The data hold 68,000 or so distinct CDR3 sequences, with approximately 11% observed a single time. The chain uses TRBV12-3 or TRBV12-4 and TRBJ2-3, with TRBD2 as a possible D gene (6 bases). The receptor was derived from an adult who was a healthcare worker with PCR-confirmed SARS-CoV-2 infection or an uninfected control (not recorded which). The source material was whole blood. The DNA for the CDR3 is TGTGCCAGCAGTTTGGAGGGTCGCACAGATACGCAGTATTTT. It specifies CASSLEGRTDTQYF.